Presented here are 25 T cell receptor beta chains from one specimen sequenced in a study of graft-versus-host responses after intestinal transplantation. Method: immunoSEQ multiplex PCR; TCRdb's copy keeps in-frame clones and lacks some. The data contain about 110,000 clones, approximately 90% of them singletons. These receptors' targets are unknown. This specimen consisted of unstimulated CD4+ T cells sorted from spleen or lymph node cells, obtained before transplant. These receptors were collected from a human donor who was the organ donor for an intestinal transplant.

The genes are TRBV11-1 and TRBJ2-1; D is unresolved. Deletions cut 5 bases from V and 9 bases from J, with 17 bases between. The CDR3 spans 14 residues. The germline CDR1 and CDR2 sequences are SGHAT and FQDESV (reference sequence). As DNA, the CDR3 is TGTGCCAGCAGCCCGGCTCGTAACTCAGGTGAGCAGTTCTTC. This encodes CASSPARNSGEQFF.

The chain couples TRBV27 to TRBJ1-5; 8 bases agree with TRBD1. The CDR3 has 14 amino acids. V shed 6 bases, J shed 5 bases, and the junction held 6 bases outside the gene matches. Looked up from germline, CDR1 is MNHEY and CDR2 is SMNVEV (reference sequence). The CDR3 is CASRDRDQHQPQHF. CDR3 coding DNA: TGTGCCAGCAGGGACAGGGATCAACATCAGCCCCAGCATTTT.

In this sample, this clone turned up once. This chain links TRBV12-2 with TRBJ1-2; the table's TRBD1 call for D was not verified on the DNA. TRBV12-2 is recorded as a pseudogene. This CDR3 comprises 16 residues. CDR3 DNA: TGTGCAAGTCGCCCCATCCCGGGACAGGGGGGCTATGGCTACACCTTC. Protein: CASRPIPGQGGYGYTF.

V gene TRBV7-2 combines with J gene TRBJ2-3, with D perhaps matching TRBD1 or TRBD2 (6 bases each). The CDR3 sequence is 12 residues long. The V and J ends lost 11 bases and 9 bases respectively, with 18 bases between them. Germline V gene sequence: CDR1 SGHTA, CDR2 FQGNSA. The CDR3 DNA is TGTGCCTTAGGGGGGAGCGGGTCCACGCAGTATTTT. This translates into CALGGSGSTQYF. Full variable domain (missing parts from reference TRBV7-2 and TRBJ2-3): GAGVSQSPSNKVTEKGKDVELRCDPISGHTALYWYRQSLGQGLEFLIYFQGNSAPDKSGLPSDRFSAERTGGSVSTLTIQRTQQEDSAVYLCALGGSGSTQYFGPGTRLTVL.

The chain couples TRBV2 to TRBJ2-4; D tentatively fits TRBD1 or TRBD2 (6 bases each). V lost 8 bases and J 6 bases, leaving 17 bases between the germline ends. CDR1 is SNHLY and CDR2 is FYNNEI in the germline V gene. The length of the CDR3 is 14 residues. CDR3 protein: CASEIGGPGNIQYF. For the CDR3, the DNA is TGTGCCAGCGAGATCGGGGGCCCCGGAAACATTCAGTACTTC.

V is TRBV6-5 and J is TRBJ2-7; TRBD2 matches at 7 bases. The V and J ends lost 10 bases and 0 bases, in that order; junction bases with no gene match: 12. Germline-derived CDR1 and CDR2 are MNHEY and SVGAGI. The CDR3 is 15 amino acids. The CDR3 protein is CATSDVGGSSYEQYF. The CDR3 coding sequence is TGTGCCACCTCCGATGTGGGCGGGAGCTCCTACGAGCAGTACTTC.

This chain connects TRBV5-1 to TRBJ2-1; 9 nucleotides agree with TRBD2. Per the germline V gene, CDR1 is SGHRS and CDR2 is YFSETQ. V lost 5 bases to trimming and J lost 6 bases; unmatched junction nucleotides: 12. The CDR3 runs to 16 residues. The CDR3 spells CASRSSGTTESNEQFF. CDR3 DNA sequence: TGCGCCAGCAGATCTAGCGGGACCACTGAGAGCAATGAGCAGTTCTTC.

The chain combines TRBV11-2 with TRBJ1-2; tentative D call: TRBD1 (6 bases). Germline V gene sequence: CDR1 SGHAT, CDR2 FQNNGV. Trimming took off 1 base at V and 6 bases at J, with 18 bases between the two ends. The CDR3 loop spans 16 amino acids. The CDR3 DNA reads as TGTGCCAGCAGCTTAGCGGGGGGGCAGGGAAACAATGGCTACACCTTC. This sequence encodes CASSLAGGQGNNGYTF.

The rearrangement links TRBV4-1 to TRBJ2-7, with 8 positions matching TRBD1. Unmatched junction bases numbered 13, after V lost 3 bases and J lost 0 bases. The germline CDR1 and CDR2 sequences are MGHRA and YSYEKL. This CDR3 spans 18 amino acids. CDR3 in DNA: TGCGCCAGCAGCCAGCAGTGGGACAGGCGACGAAGCTCCTACGAGCAGTACTTC. Its translation is CASSQQWDRRRSSYEQYF.

This clone has only one observation. V usage is TRBV5-1 and J usage is TRBJ2-1; TRBD2 aligns across 9 bases. The CDR3 contains 17 residues. Germline V CDR1 and CDR2: SGHRS, YFSETQ. V dropped 0 bases and J dropped 8; count of bases not matched to a gene: 12. The CDR3 DNA follows: TGCGCCAGCAGCTTGGCCCCCGTCGGCGGGAGGGCGGATGAGCAGTTCTTC. This gives the protein CASSLAPVGGRADEQFF.

V gene TRBV27 combines with J gene TRBJ2-6, with D hard to call. Germline V CDR1 and CDR2: MNHEY, SMNVEV (reference sequence). Trimming removed 5 bases at V and 3 bases at J, with 8 bases between. This CDR3 spans 14 amino acids. The DNA of the CDR3 is TGTGCCAGCAGTCGCTGGGTTGGGGCCAACGTCCTGACTTTC. Protein product: CASSRWVGANVLTF.

The chain uses TRBV5-1 and TRBJ1-6; TRBD1 aligns across 10 bases. This CDR3 is built from 16 residues. CDR1 and CDR2 (germline): SGHRS, YFSETQ. J lost 3 bases, V lost 4 bases, and 4 bases had no gene match. This CDR3 is CASSAGDRGYNSPLHF. The CDR3 DNA reads as TGCGCCAGCAGCGCGGGGGACAGGGGCTATAATTCACCCCTCCACTTT.

The chain recombines TRBV9 with TRBJ2-4, with D unresolved. The germline V and J ends were trimmed by 0 bases and 0 bases, with 4 bases remaining between them. There are 14 residues in the CDR3. CDR1 is SGDLS, CDR2 YYNGEE, per germline. In DNA form, the CDR3 reads TGTGCCAGCAGCGTAGCGGGAGCCAAAAACATTCAGTACTTC. Its translation is CASSVAGAKNIQYF.

This clone has more than one count but fewer than ten. The chain carries TRBV29-1 and TRBJ2-7; D ambiguous. This CDR3 is 13 amino acids long. Germline CDR1 SQVTM, CDR2 ANQGSEA. With 7 bases removed from V and 2 bases from J, the gap between germline ends came to 15 bases. This chain's CDR3 is CSASDRVPYEQYF. CDR3 bases: TGCAGCGCAAGCGACCGGGTCCCCTACGAGCAGTACTTC.

The gene calls are TRBV5-4 and TRBJ2-1, with a weak D call TRBD1 (5 bases). Trimming cost V 4 bases and J 9 bases, with 20 bases left between them. Germline CDR1 SGHNT, CDR2 YYREEE (reference sequence). The CDR3 spans 15 residues. The CDR3 DNA follows: TGTGCCAGCAGCCTAGACCGAAGCAGGGTAACTGAGCAGTTCTTC. Protein: CASSLDRSRVTEQFF.

This clone was found once. The rearrangement joins TRBV6-5 to TRBJ1-4, with no clear D. Germline CDR1 and CDR2: MNHEY and SVGAGI. CDR3 length: 15 amino acids. With 6 bases removed from V and 5 bases from J, the gap between germline ends came to 16 bases. As DNA, the CDR3 is TGTGCCAGCAGCCGGACGCGAACCCGCAATGAAAAACTGTTTTTT. The encoded protein is CASSRTRTRNEKLFF.

This clone was detected only once. The rearrangement links TRBV2 to TRBJ1-2, with TRBD1 matching 11 bases. V lost 5 bases, J lost 10 bases, and 6 bases stayed unmatched. The CDR3 runs 13 residues. Germline V lookup: CDR1 SNHLY, CDR2 FYNNEI. The DNA of the CDR3 is TGTGCCAGCAGTCCCCGGGACAGGGGGACCTACACCTTC. Its protein is CASSPRDRGTYTF. Drawing the rest from reference TRBV2 and TRBJ1-2, the complete variable domain is EPEVTQTPSHQVTQMGQEVILRCVPISNHLYFYWYRQILGQKVEFLVSFYNNEISEKSEIFDDQFSVERPDGSNFTLKIRSTKLEDSAMYFCASSPRDRGTYTFGSGTRLTVV.

DNA for the CDR3: TGTGCCAGCAGCCAAGGGGAAGGTGCGGCAGGGTTTAACATTCAGTACTTC. It translates to CASSQGEGAAGFNIQYF. The rearrangement uses TRBV4-2 and TRBJ2-4; tentative D call: TRBD1 (5 bases). The V and J ends lost 1 base and 7 bases respectively, with 20 bases between them. This CDR3 has 17 residues. Germline-derived CDR1 and CDR2 are LGHNA and YNFKEQ.

This sequence joins TRBV5-4 and TRBJ2-5, with D perhaps given as TRBD1 or TRBD2 (5 bases each). The V gene's germline CDR1 is SGHNT and CDR2 YYREEE (reference sequence). V shed 2 bases and J shed 4 bases, with 9 bases lying between them. The length of the CDR3 is 13 residues. For the CDR3, the DNA is TGTGCCAGCAGCTTAGGGGAGCGAGAGACCCAGTACTTC. Translating gives CASSLGERETQYF.

This chain uses TRBV9 with TRBJ2-3, with D hard to call. The V and J ends lost 0 bases and 2 bases respectively, with 7 bases between them. CDR1 and CDR2 (germline): SGDLS, YYNGEE. The CDR3 extends over 14 amino acids. DNA for the CDR3: TGTGCCAGCAGCGTAGCCAGTCCCACAGATACGCAGTATTTT. This encodes CASSVASPTDTQYF.

This chain uses TRBV14 with TRBJ2-5; no clear D gene. CDR3 length equals 14 residues. The germline gives CDR1 SGHDN, CDR2 FVKESK. The ends were cut back, 4 bases at V and 5 bases at J, with 14 bases in the middle. The CDR3 DNA sequence: TGTGCCAGCAGCCCGGTGGGCTTTGTGGAGACCCAGTACTTC. Its translation: CASSPVGFVETQYF.

The gene calls are TRBV10-1 and TRBJ1-6; the D gene is possibly TRBD1 (6 bases). In germline, CDR1 is WNHNN, CDR2 SYGVQD (reference sequence). Trimming took 7 bases from V and 5 from J, leaving 12 bases between them. This CDR3 is built from 14 residues. This CDR3 reads CASTRGAHNSPLHF. CDR3 nucleotides: TGCGCCAGCACTCGGGGGGCCCATAATTCACCCCTCCACTTT.

Of note for this clone: Its ends do not fully match the called genes, so a read error is possible. The chain employs TRBV19 and TRBJ2-1, with unresolved D. The germline gives CDR1 LNHDA, CDR2 SQIVND (reference sequence). The CDR3 consists of 12 residues. CDR3 amino acids: CATHASHNEQFF. The CDR3 DNA is TGTGCCACCCACGCCTCCCACAATGAGCAGTTCTTC.

V is TRBV2 and J is TRBJ1-1, with unresolved D. The V end was cut by 6 bases, the J end by 1 base, with 9 bases between. From germline, CDR1 is SNHLY and CDR2 FYNNEI. The CDR3 contains 13 residues. The CDR3 coding sequence is TGTGCCAGCAGAGTCCGGGGGAACACTGAAGCTTTCTTT. It specifies CASRVRGNTEAFF.

The rearrangement joins TRBV6-5 to TRBJ2-7; 9 nucleotides match TRBD1. CDR3 length: 14 amino acids. J lost 2 bases, V lost 6 bases, and 5 bases had no gene match. CDR1 and CDR2 (germline): MNHEY, SVGAGI. CDR3 region: CASRGTGTTYEQYF. In DNA form, the CDR3 reads TGTGCCAGCAGGGGGACAGGGACAACCTACGAGCAGTACTTC.